Below are 31 T cell receptor beta chains sequenced from a single sample in a study of T-cell memory formation after mild COVID-19. One entry per CDR3 protein results from TCRdb running MiXCR on the 5' RACE reads. The profile shows roughly 500,000 distinct CDR3 sequences, 20% of them singletons. The sequencing input was PBMCs or a T cell subset sorted from them (not recorded which). Source of these receptors: an adult woman who had mild COVID-19 (a few samples of this study predate the infection). Cell type and time point are not known.

The chain has TRBV12-3 or TRBV12-4 and TRBJ2-7; 9 positions agree with TRBD1. Trimming took 4 bases from V and 5 from J; bases not matched to a gene: 6. The CDR3 runs to 14 residues. The CDR3 sequence is CASSWGQGKHEQYF. The CDR3 coding sequence is TGTGCCAGCAGTTGGGGACAGGGTAAACACGAGCAGTACTTC.

The sample holds a few counts of this clonotype. The rearrangement links TRBV7-9 to TRBJ2-3, with TRBD2 identical over 15 bases. The CDR3 has 19 amino acids. Germline CDR1 and CDR2: SEHNR and FQNEAQ (reference sequence). The junction had 9 bases not matched to a gene; V was cut back by 5 bases and J by 0 bases. This CDR3 is CASSSRTSGGARSTDTQYF. CDR3 in DNA: TGTGCCAGCAGCAGCCGGACTAGCGGGGGGGCGAGGAGCACAGATACGCAGTATTTT.

This clonotype has just a few counts. The gene calls are TRBV12-3 or TRBV12-4 and TRBJ2-7; 8 bases line up with TRBD1. Trimming at V came to 6 bases and at J to 3 bases, leaving 4 bases not matched to a gene. This CDR3 has 13 amino acids. The CDR3 region is CASRTGVRYEQYF. Here the CDR3 DNA reads TGTGCCAGCAGGACAGGGGTACGCTACGAGCAGTACTTC.

This clonotype has a handful of counts. This sequence joins TRBV14 and TRBJ2-2, with unresolved D. Germline lookup yields CDR1 SGHDN and CDR2 FVKESK. There are 14 residues in the CDR3. Trimming removed 3 bases from V and 6 bases from J, with 11 bases in between. The DNA for the CDR3 is TGTGCCAGCAGCCACCTCGGACGGGCCGGGGAGCTGTTTTTT. This encodes CASSHLGRAGELFF.

This rearrangement joins TRBV7-3 to TRBJ1-1; TRBD1 matches 10 bases. The CDR3 consists of 15 residues. CDR1 and CDR2 (germline): SGHTA, FQGTGA. J was trimmed by 4 bases and V by 2 bases; bases with no gene match: 4. The CDR3 spells CASSLLGQGVTEAFF. In DNA form, the CDR3 reads TGTGCCAGCAGCTTACTTGGACAGGGGGTCACTGAAGCTTTCTTT. Variable domain in full (rest from reference TRBV7-3 and TRBJ1-1): GAGVSQTPSNKVTEKGKYVELRCDPISGHTALYWYRQSLGQGPEFLIYFQGTGAADDSGLPNDRFFAVRPEGSVSTLKIQRTERGDSAVYLCASSLLGQGVTEAFFGQGTRLTVV.

The chain uses TRBV20-1 and TRBJ1-1, with a tentative D call TRBD1 (6 bases). This CDR3 comprises 14 residues. Germline V gives CDR1 DFQATT, CDR2 SNEGSKA (reference sequence). V dropped 3 bases and J dropped 3 bases, with 14 bases sitting between them. This CDR3 reads CSARNRVKYTEAFF. In nucleotides, the CDR3 is TGCAGTGCTAGGAACAGGGTAAAGTACACTGAAGCTTTCTTT.

This clonotype was detected only a few times. CDR3 protein: CASSQVGPGSYEQYF. CDR3 coding DNA: TGCGCCAGCAGCCAAGTGGGCCCGGGTTCCTACGAGCAGTACTTC. The rearrangement joins TRBV4-3 to TRBJ2-7; D uncertain. Deletions cut 1 base from V and 1 base from J, with 11 bases between. Germline V CDR1 and CDR2: LGHNA, YSLEER. This CDR3 contains 15 residues.

This clonotype was picked up a small number of times. The chain carries TRBV5-5 and TRBJ2-1, with a tentative D call TRBD2 (6 bases). The V and J ends lost 0 bases and 2 bases respectively, with 15 bases between them. The CDR3 sequence is 17 residues long. Germline values: CDR1 SGHKS, CDR2 YYEKEE (reference sequence). The CDR3 DNA reads as TGTGCCAGCAGCTTGGAATCACGGGGGAGCGCCTACAATGAGCAGTTCTTC. It specifies CASSLESRGSAYNEQFF.

V and J are TRBV13 and TRBJ2-3; 11 bases line up with TRBD2. The germline CDR1 and CDR2 sequences are PRHDT and FYEKMQ (reference sequence). The CDR3 covers 16 residues. V gave up 2 bases and J gave up 5 bases; unmatched junction bases: 6. The CDR3 loop reads CASSLRTSGGRDTQYF. As DNA, the CDR3 is TGTGCCAGCAGCTTACGTACTAGCGGGGGCCGAGATACGCAGTATTTT.

The CDR3 bases are TGTGCCAGCAGACCTCTTACAGGGACCGGGGAGCTGTTTTTT. This encodes CASRPLTGTGELFF. The genes are TRBV12-3 or TRBV12-4 and TRBJ2-2; a possible D gene is TRBD1 (6 bases). The CDR3 is 14 residues long. Trimming removed 6 bases from V and 5 bases from J, with 13 bases in between.

The sample holds a few counts of this clonotype. V gene TRBV6-6 combines with J gene TRBJ2-3; 14 bases line up with TRBD2. Germline assignment: CDR1 MNHNY and CDR2 SVGAGI (reference sequence). This CDR3 region has 16 residues. The trim removed 0 bases at V and 5 bases at J, leaving 1 base unmatched. Here the CDR3 reads CASSYSGLAGGDTQYF. CDR3 DNA sequence: TGTGCCAGCAGTTACTCTGGACTAGCGGGGGGAGATACGCAGTATTTT.

The chain employs TRBV11-3 and TRBJ2-3; 8 positions agree with TRBD2. The CDR3 is made up of 15 amino acids. V dropped 6 bases and J dropped 2; count of bases not matched to a gene: 7. Per the germline V gene, CDR1 is SGHNT and CDR2 is YENEEA. The CDR3 bases are TGTGCCAGCAGAGCCCCTAGCGGGTTCACAGATACGCAGTATTTT. Its translation is CASRAPSGFTDTQYF.

The chain uses TRBV4-1 and TRBJ2-7; possibly TRBD2 for D (6 bases). Germline CDR1 and CDR2: MGHRA and YSYEKL. There are 13 residues in the CDR3. V lost 6 bases and J 6 bases, leaving 15 bases between the germline ends. The CDR3 is CASRSPGTPEQYF. The CDR3 bases are TGCGCCAGCAGATCCCCCGGGACTCCCGAGCAGTACTTC.

This clonotype was observed a handful of times. The rearrangement links TRBV4-1 to TRBJ2-2, with TRBD2 matching 9 bases. Losses at the gene ends were 0 bases for V and 7 bases for J; bases not matched to a gene: 9. CDR1 MGHRA and CDR2 YSYEKL come from the germline V gene. This CDR3 region has 17 residues. CDR3 bases: TGCGCCAGCAGCCAAGAAAGGCGGGGGGGCCGCAGCGGGGAGCTGTTTTTT. It translates to CASSQERRGGRSGELFF.

There are a few counts of this clonotype. The J gene is TRBJ1-5, the V gene TRBV7-2, with no clear D. V was clipped by 5 bases and J by 1 base, with 9 bases between them. CDR3 size: 14 residues. CDR1 and CDR2 (germline): SGHTA, FQGNSA. Here the CDR3 reads CASSLGRSNQPQHF. Written as DNA, the CDR3 is TGTGCCAGCAGCCTCGGACGGAGCAATCAGCCCCAGCATTTT. Complete variable domain (other parts from reference TRBV7-2 and TRBJ1-5): GAGVSQSPSNKVTEKGKDVELRCDPISGHTALYWYRQSLGQGLEFLIYFQGNSAPDKSGLPSDRFSAERTGGSVSTLTIQRTQQEDSAVYLCASSLGRSNQPQHFGDGTRLSIL.

This clonotype was seen only a few times. The J gene is TRBJ2-2, the V gene TRBV10-3; 8 bases map to TRBD1. Trimming at V came to 4 bases and at J to 1 base, leaving 5 bases not matched to a gene. The length of the CDR3 is 16 residues. In germline, CDR1 is ENHRY, CDR2 SYGVKD. CDR3 nucleotides: TGTGCCATCAGTGTGGGACAGGACCTGAACACCGGGGAGCTGTTTTTT. Protein: CAISVGQDLNTGELFF.

This clonotype showed up just a few times. This chain joins TRBV24-1 and TRBJ2-5; possible D gene TRBD1, 5 bases. Trimming stripped 3 bases from V and 3 bases from J, with 13 bases between. The CDR3 consists of 15 residues. The germline gives CDR1 KGHDR, CDR2 SFDVKD. The CDR3 nucleotides are TGTGCCACCAGTGATCCAGGGAATACCAAAGAGACCCAGTACTTC. Translated, it gives CATSDPGNTKETQYF.

Here the CDR3 reads CASSYRSGTYEQYF. The CDR3 region has the DNA TGTGCCAGCAGCTATCGGTCGGGAACCTACGAGCAGTACTTC. The rearrangement links TRBV7-6 to TRBJ2-7; TRBD2 is a possible D gene (5 bases). The CDR3 loop spans 14 amino acids. Germline CDR1 and CDR2: SGHVS and FNYEAQ. V was trimmed by 4 bases and J by 2 bases, leaving 12 bases between them.

This clonotype was detected only once. V gene TRBV4-3 combines with J gene TRBJ2-7; 12 bases map to TRBD2. The CDR3 covers 22 residues. Germline assignment: CDR1 LGHNA and CDR2 YSLEER. Trimming cost V 0 bases and J 0 bases; bases outside gene matches: 18. This CDR3 reads CASSQDPPHRLAGAPSSYEQYF. CDR3 coding DNA: TGCGCCAGCAGCCAAGACCCACCACATAGACTAGCGGGAGCCCCGAGCTCCTACGAGCAGTACTTC.

This clonotype has only a few counts. The chain recombines TRBV24-1 with TRBJ2-7, with D possibly matching TRBD1 (6 bases). The CDR3 runs 15 residues. The germline CDR1 and CDR2 sequences are KGHDR and SFDVKD. Deletions cut 3 bases from V and 4 bases from J, with 15 bases between. CDR3 sequence (DNA): TGTGCCACCAGTGATCCCGGGACACCTGGGTACGAGCAGTACTTC. Encoded protein: CATSDPGTPGYEQYF.

V gene TRBV4-3 combines with J gene TRBJ1-1, with no clear D. The V gene's germline CDR1 is LGHNA and CDR2 YSLEER. Trimming took 1 base from V and 5 from J, leaving 14 bases between them. This CDR3 is 15 amino acids long. The CDR3 coding sequence is TGCGCCAGCAGCCAAGGATCCGGGTTGAGGACTGAAGCTTTCTTT. This translates into CASSQGSGLRTEAFF.

This clonotype was seen a handful of times. The V gene is TRBV14, the J gene TRBJ2-1; D uncertain. The germline V gene encodes CDR1 SGHDN and CDR2 FVKESK. V gave up 5 bases and J gave up 3 bases, with 5 bases separating them. The CDR3 sequence is 12 residues long. The CDR3 nucleotides are TGTGCCAGCAGCGCTCTCTACAATGAGCAGTTCTTC. Translation: CASSALYNEQFF.

The chain is built from TRBV5-1 and TRBJ1-4, with no clear D. The CDR3 contains 14 residues. V shed 3 bases and J shed 0 bases, with 6 bases lying between them. Germline values: CDR1 SGHRS, CDR2 YFSETQ. CDR3 residues: CASSSVPTNEKLFF. In DNA form, the CDR3 reads TGCGCCAGCAGCTCTGTACCAACTAATGAAAAACTGTTTTTT.

This clonotype was detected only a few times. V is TRBV6-2 or TRBV6-3 and J is TRBJ2-2; the D gene is possibly TRBD1 (5 bases). Per germline, CDR1 MNHEY and CDR2 SVGEGT. The CDR3 extends over 15 amino acids. The germline V and J ends were trimmed by 2 bases and 7 bases, with 14 bases remaining between them. This CDR3 reads CASSYSLQGVGELFF. In DNA form, the CDR3 reads TGTGCCAGCAGTTACAGTCTGCAGGGCGTCGGGGAGCTGTTTTTT.

The genes are TRBV5-4 and TRBJ2-6; 9 nucleotides match TRBD1. The germline V gene has CDR1 SGHNT and CDR2 YYREEE (reference sequence). With 5 bases clipped from V and 0 bases from J, the junction kept 6 bases outside the gene matches. This CDR3 comprises 17 residues. The CDR3 region is CASRPGQGSSGANVLTF. CDR3 in DNA: TGTGCCAGCAGACCGGGACAGGGTAGCTCTGGGGCCAACGTCCTGACTTTC. Full variable domain (missing parts from reference TRBV5-4 and TRBJ2-6): ETGVTQSPTHLIKTRGQQVTLRCSSQSGHNTVSWYQQALGQGPQFIFQYYREEENGRGNFPPRFSGLQFPNYSSELNVNALELDDSALYLCASRPGQGSSGANVLTFGAGSRLTVL.

The CDR3 is CSARRGGSYEQYF. Written as DNA, the CDR3 is TGCAGTGCTAGGCGGGGTGGCTCCTACGAGCAGTACTTC. The chain has TRBV20-1 and TRBJ2-7, with a tentative D call TRBD2 (6 bases). Per germline, CDR1 DFQATT and CDR2 SNEGSKA (reference sequence). The V end lost 3 bases, the J end lost 0 bases, and 9 bases lay between the germline ends. CDR3 size: 13 residues.

The genes are TRBV11-2 and TRBJ1-1; D is possibly TRBD1 (5 bases). Trimming took 5 bases from V and 0 from J, leaving 16 bases between them. There are 16 residues in the CDR3. Germline CDR1 SGHAT, CDR2 FQNNGV. CDR3 sequence (DNA): TGTGCCAGCAGCCAGGCGGTGGGGACCATGAACACTGAAGCTTTCTTT. It encodes CASSQAVGTMNTEAFF.

This clonotype appeared a few times. V and J are TRBV5-6 and TRBJ2-2; D unclear. Trimming took off 1 base at V and 9 bases at J, with 7 bases between the two ends. CDR1 is SGHDT and CDR2 is YYEEEE in the germline V gene. The CDR3 is 12 amino acids. CDR3 nucleotide sequence: TGTGCCAGCAGCTTGACTCTTCGGGAGCTGTTTTTT. It is translated as CASSLTLRELFF. The full variable domain, completed using reference TRBV5-6 and TRBJ2-2, is DAGVTQSPTHLIKTRGQQVTLRCSPKSGHDTVSWYQQALGQGPQFIFQYYEEEERQRGNFPDRFSGHQFPNYSSELNVNALLLGDSALYLCASSLTLRELFFGEGSRLTVL.

The rearrangement links TRBV4-1 to TRBJ2-3; D may correspond to TRBD1 or TRBD2 (5 bases each). The V end was cut by 3 bases, the J end by 4 bases, with 11 bases between. The CDR3 loop spans 14 amino acids. Germline-derived CDR1 and CDR2 are MGHRA and YSYEKL. The CDR3 coding sequence is TGCGCCAGCAGCCACGAGGGGTGGGCAGATACGCAGTATTTT. The encoded protein is CASSHEGWADTQYF.

This clonotype has only a few counts. The rearrangement links TRBV5-1 to TRBJ2-7; D not resolved. V dropped 0 bases and J dropped 3 bases, with 7 bases sitting between them. Germline V gene lookup returns CDR1 SGHRS and CDR2 YFSETQ. This CDR3 contains 13 residues. The CDR3 sequence is CASSLADNYEQYF. CDR3 DNA: TGCGCCAGCAGCTTGGCCGACAACTACGAGCAGTACTTC.

The chain employs TRBV6-5 and TRBJ1-5; TRBD1 might be the D (5 bases). The CDR3 covers 14 residues. Trimming took off 7 bases at V and 1 base at J, with 11 bases between the two ends. In germline, CDR1 is MNHEY, CDR2 SVGAGI. CDR3 protein: CASKPGLSNQPQHF. In DNA, the CDR3 is TGTGCCAGCAAGCCGGGGCTGAGCAATCAGCCCCAGCATTTT.